This paragraph reports one T cell receptor beta chain. TCRdb used MiXCR to reprocess the 5' RACE reads, holding one entry per CDR3 protein. The sample has fewer than 95,000 distinct CDR3 sequences, over 12% seen once. The data are from a study of T-cell memory formation after mild COVID-19. The sample comprised PBMCs or a T cell subset sorted from them (not recorded which). The sequence was collected from a man aged 18 to 30 who had mild COVID-19 (a few samples of this study predate the infection). Cell type and time point are not known.

The CDR3 region is CASSRTGELFF. Written as DNA, the CDR3 is TGTGCCAGCAGCCGGACCGGGGAGCTGTTTTTT. The J gene is TRBJ2-2, the V gene TRBV7-9; no clear D. Trimming took off 5 bases at V and 5 bases at J, with 3 bases between the two ends. The germline V gene encodes CDR1 SEHNR and CDR2 FQNEAQ (reference sequence). This CDR3 has 11 amino acids.